What follows is one T cell receptor beta chain and its context. Its specificity is not known. Germline V CDR1 and CDR2: KGHSH, LQKENI. V shed 2 bases and J 6 bases; nucleotides not matched to a gene: 15. The CDR3 covers 18 residues. The data originate from a study of Ad26.COV2.S vaccination and SARS-CoV-2 variants. Study-wide findings and caveats: It is possible that the TCR breadth and depth analyses underestimated the total T cell responses. Vaccine and placebo recipients had comparable breadth of non-spike TCRs.

Treatment specified: roughly 20 received Ad26.COV2.S at low or high dose, single or two shots; several received placebo; per-sample allocation not given. Repertoires come from day 63 after the first vaccine or placebo injection. Based in Boston, the donor was an adult of 18-55 years. This vaccine is an Ad26 vector that expresses the Wuhan-strain SARS-CoV-2 spike. Sequencing was performed with immunoSEQ multiplex PCR; in TCRdb, only in-frame clones are kept and a portion is missing. The data show about 450,000 clones, 75% to 90% seen once. The sequenced sample was peripheral blood, obtained in a trial of Ad26.COV2.S vaccine versus placebo. The sequence came from a person aged 18-60 years who received the Ad26.COV2.S COVID-19 vaccine or a placebo. The chain couples TRBV18 to TRBJ2-3; TRBD2 matches at 9 bases. The CDR3 coding sequence is TGTGCCAGCTCACCAAACAGGGGTCTAGCGGGAACGGCCGATACGCAGTATTTT. The encoded protein is CASSPNRGLAGTADTQYF. Variable domain in full (rest from reference TRBV18 and TRBJ2-3): NAGVMQNPRHLVRRRGQEARLRCSPMKGHSHVYWYRQLPEEGLKFMVYLQKENIIDESGMPKERFSAEFPKEGPSILRIQQVVRGDSAAYFCASSPNRGLAGTADTQYFGPGTRLTVL.